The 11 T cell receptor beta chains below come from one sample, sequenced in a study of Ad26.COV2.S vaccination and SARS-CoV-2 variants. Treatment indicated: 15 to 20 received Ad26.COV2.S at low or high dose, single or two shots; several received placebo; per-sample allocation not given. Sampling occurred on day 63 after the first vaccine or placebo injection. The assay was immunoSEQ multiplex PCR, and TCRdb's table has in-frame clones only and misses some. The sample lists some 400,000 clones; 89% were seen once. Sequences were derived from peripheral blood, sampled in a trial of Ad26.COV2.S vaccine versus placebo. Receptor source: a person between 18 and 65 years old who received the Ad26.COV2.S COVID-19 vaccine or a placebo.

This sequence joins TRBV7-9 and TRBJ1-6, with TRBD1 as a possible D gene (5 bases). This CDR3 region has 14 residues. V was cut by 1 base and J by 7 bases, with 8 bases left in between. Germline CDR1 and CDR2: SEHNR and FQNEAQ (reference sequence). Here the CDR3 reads CASSLGGSNSPLHF. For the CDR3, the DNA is TGTGCCAGCAGCTTAGGGGGGAGCAATTCACCCCTCCACTTT.

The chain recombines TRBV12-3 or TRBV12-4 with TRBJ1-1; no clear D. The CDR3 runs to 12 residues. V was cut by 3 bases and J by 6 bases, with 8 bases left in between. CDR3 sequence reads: CASSFPWSEAFF. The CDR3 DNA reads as TGTGCCAGCAGTTTCCCATGGTCTGAAGCTTTCTTT.

CDR3 protein: CASSCYRGGTEAFF. The DNA for the CDR3 is TGTGCCAGCAGCTGTTACAGGGGGGGGACTGAAGCTTTCTTT. This rearrangement joins TRBV3-1 (or the pseudogene TRBV3-2) to TRBJ1-1; 8 bases are shared with TRBD1. The V gene's germline CDR1 is LGHDT and CDR2 YNNKEL (reference sequence). V lost 5 bases, J lost 5 bases, and 7 bases stayed unmatched. This CDR3 contains 14 residues.

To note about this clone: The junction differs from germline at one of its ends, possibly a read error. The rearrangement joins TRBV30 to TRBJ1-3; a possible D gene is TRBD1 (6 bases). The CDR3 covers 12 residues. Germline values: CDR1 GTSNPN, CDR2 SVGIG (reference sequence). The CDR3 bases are TGTGCCTGGAGTGTACCCAGGGGATCTCGAGATTTT. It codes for CAWSVPRGSRDF.

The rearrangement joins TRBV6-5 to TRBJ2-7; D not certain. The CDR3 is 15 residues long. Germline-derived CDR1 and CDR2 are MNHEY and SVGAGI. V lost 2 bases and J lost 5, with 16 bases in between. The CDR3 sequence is CASSYDSPSPDEQYF. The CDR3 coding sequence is TGTGCCAGCAGTTACGATAGTCCCTCCCCCGACGAGCAGTACTTC.

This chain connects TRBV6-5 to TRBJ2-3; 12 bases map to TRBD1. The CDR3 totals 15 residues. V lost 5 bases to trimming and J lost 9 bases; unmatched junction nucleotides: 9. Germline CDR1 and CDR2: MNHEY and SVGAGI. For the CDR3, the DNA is TGTGCCAGCAGTCGGCCGGGACAGGGGGCTACAACGCAGTATTTT. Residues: CASSRPGQGATTQYF.

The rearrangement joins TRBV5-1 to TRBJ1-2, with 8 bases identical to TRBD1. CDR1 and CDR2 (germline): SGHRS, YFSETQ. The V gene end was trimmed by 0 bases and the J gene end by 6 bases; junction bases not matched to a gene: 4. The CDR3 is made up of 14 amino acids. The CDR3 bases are TGCGCCAGCAGCTTGGTCCAGGGGGCCGATGGCTACACCTTC. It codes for CASSLVQGADGYTF.

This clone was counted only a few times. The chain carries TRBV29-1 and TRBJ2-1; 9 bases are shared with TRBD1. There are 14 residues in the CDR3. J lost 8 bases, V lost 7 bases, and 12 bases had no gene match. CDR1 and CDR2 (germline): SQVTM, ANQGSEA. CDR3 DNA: TGCAGCGCCCGCCCCGGGACAGGGAGTTATGAGCAGTTCTTC. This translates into CSARPGTGSYEQFF.

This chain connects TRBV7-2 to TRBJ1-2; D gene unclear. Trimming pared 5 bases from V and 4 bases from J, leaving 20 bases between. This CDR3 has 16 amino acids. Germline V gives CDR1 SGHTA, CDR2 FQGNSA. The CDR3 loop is CASSIRPQAPPYGYTF. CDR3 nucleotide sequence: TGTGCCAGCAGCATCCGACCCCAGGCCCCCCCCTATGGCTACACCTTC.

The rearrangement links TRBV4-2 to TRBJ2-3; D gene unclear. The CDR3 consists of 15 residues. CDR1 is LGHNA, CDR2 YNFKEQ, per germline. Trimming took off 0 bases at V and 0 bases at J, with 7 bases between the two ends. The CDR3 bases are TGTGCCAGCAGCCAAGATTACGGAAGCACAGATACGCAGTATTTT. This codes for CASSQDYGSTDTQYF.

The CDR3 DNA reads TGTGCCAGCAGTGATACAGCGGGTGGGGCCAACGTCCTGACTTTC. Protein sequence: CASSDTAGGANVLTF. J is TRBJ2-6 and V is TRBV6-1; possibly TRBD2 for D (6 bases). CDR1 and CDR2 (germline): MNHNS, SASEGT. V was clipped by 3 bases and J by 3 bases, with 9 bases between them. This CDR3 has 15 residues.